What follows are 22 T cell receptor beta chains derived from one specimen sequenced in a study of STAT5B mutations in CD4+ large granular lymphocyte leukemia. Data came from immunoSEQ multiplex PCR; TCRdb stores just in-frame clones and leaves some out. The sample carries tens of thousands of clones, about 70% recorded once. The material sequenced was CD4+ T cells from blood buffy coats. Every receptor here comes from a human donor in good health.

V gene TRBV19 combines with J gene TRBJ2-6; D gene ambiguous. V lost 3 bases, J lost 2 bases, and 14 bases lay in between. This CDR3 contains 17 residues. Germline CDR1 and CDR2: LNHDA and SQIVND (reference sequence). CDR3 nucleotides: TGTGCCAGTAGTATCCTTCTATCCGATCCTGGGGCCAACGTCCTGACTTTC. As protein: CASSILLSDPGANVLTF.

The chain is built from TRBV7-2 and TRBJ2-5; D is unclear. Between the trimmed V and J ends, which lost 5 bases and 5 bases, there was a span of 12 bases. This CDR3 is built from 13 residues. Germline V gives CDR1 SGHTA, CDR2 FQGNSA. In nucleotides, the CDR3 is TGTGCCAGCAGCCTTGCTGGTGGGGAGACCCAGTACTTC. Translated: CASSLAGGETQYF.

This rearrangement joins TRBV18 to TRBJ2-7; D may correspond to TRBD1 or TRBD2 (5 bases each). The V and J ends lost 3 bases and 10 bases respectively, with 13 bases between them. This CDR3 contains 12 residues. Germline loops: CDR1 KGHSH, CDR2 LQKENI. The chain's CDR3 is CASSPGDAGQYF. CDR3 in DNA: TGTGCCAGCTCACCGGGGGATGCTGGACAGTACTTC. The whole variable domain, filled in from reference TRBV18 and TRBJ2-7, reads NAGVMQNPRHLVRRRGQEARLRCSPMKGHSHVYWYRQLPEEGLKFMVYLQKENIIDESGMPKERFSAEFPKEGPSILRIQQVVRGDSAAYFCASSPGDAGQYFGPGTRLTVT.

The chain links TRBV20-1 to TRBJ2-7, with D possibly matching TRBD2 (5 bases). Trimming cost V 6 bases and J 5 bases, with 11 bases left between them. This CDR3 comprises 11 residues. Looked up from germline, CDR1 is DFQATT and CDR2 is SNEGSKA (reference sequence). For the CDR3, the DNA is TGCAGTGCACCTACTAGTAACGAGCAGTACTTC. It encodes CSAPTSNEQYF.

V and J are TRBV6-5 and TRBJ1-5, with a tentative D call TRBD1 (5 bases). Germline V gives CDR1 MNHEY, CDR2 SVGAGI. V was trimmed by 5 bases and J by 6 bases, leaving 11 bases between them. This CDR3 is built from 13 residues. The CDR3, as DNA: TGTGCCAGCAGTCGCATTGGGGCTCAGCCCCAGCATTTT. Translation: CASSRIGAQPQHF.

This chain joins TRBV7-2 and TRBJ2-4, with D perhaps given as TRBD1 or TRBD2 (5 bases each). V was shortened by 1 base and J by 0 bases, with 7 bases between the two germline ends. CDR1 is SGHTA, CDR2 FQGNSA, per germline. The CDR3 has 15 residues. CDR3 residues: CASSLGGTAKNIQYF. In DNA, the CDR3 is TGTGCCAGCAGCTTAGGGGGGACAGCCAAAAACATTCAGTACTTC.

The CDR3 loop is CASSLVGGHGNQPQHF. The CDR3 bases are TGTGCCAGCAGTTTGGTAGGGGGGCATGGCAATCAGCCCCAGCATTTT. The chain recombines TRBV27 with TRBJ1-5; TRBD1 is a possible D gene (6 bases). V was clipped by 3 bases and J by 2 bases, with 14 bases between them. The CDR3 has 16 residues. Per the germline V gene, CDR1 is MNHEY and CDR2 is SMNVEV (reference sequence).

The rearrangement joins TRBV7-8 to TRBJ2-2, with TRBD2 matching over 10 bases. Germline V gives CDR1 SGHVS, CDR2 FQNEAQ. V gave up 1 base and J gave up 6 bases; unmatched junction bases: 2. The CDR3 consists of 15 residues. The CDR3 loop reads CASSLVLAGAGELFF. CDR3 nucleotide sequence: TGTGCCAGCAGCTTAGTTCTAGCGGGGGCCGGGGAGCTGTTTTTT. The variable domain in full, with the rest retrieved from reference TRBV7-8 and TRBJ2-2, is GAGVSQSPRYKVAKRGQDVALRCDPISGHVSLFWYQQALGQGPEFLTYFQNEAQLDKSGLPSDRFFAERPEGSVSTLKIQRTQQEDSAVYLCASSLVLAGAGELFFGEGSRLTVL.

The chain carries TRBV29-1 and TRBJ1-2, with D perhaps TRBD1 (6 bases). The V and J ends lost 3 bases and 1 base respectively, with 9 bases between them. The CDR3 extends over 13 amino acids. Per the germline V gene, CDR1 is SQVTM and CDR2 is ANQGSEA. CDR3 loop: CSVEPDSNYGYTF. In DNA form, the CDR3 reads TGCAGCGTTGAGCCGGACAGTAACTATGGCTACACCTTC.

V and J are TRBV5-5 and TRBJ1-1, with 12 bases matching TRBD1. In germline, CDR1 is SGHKS, CDR2 YYEKEE (reference sequence). This CDR3 has 14 amino acids. The trim removed 4 bases at V and 8 bases at J, leaving 6 bases unmatched. CDR3 residues: CASSPGTGGFEAFF. The CDR3, as DNA: TGTGCCAGCAGCCCCGGGACAGGGGGCTTCGAAGCTTTCTTT.

The V call is TRBV5-4, the J call TRBJ1-2; 7 bases line up with TRBD1. Germline loops: CDR1 SGHNT, CDR2 YYREEE (reference sequence). The CDR3 totals 16 residues. V lost 3 bases to trimming and J lost 4 bases; unmatched junction nucleotides: 12. CDR3 coding DNA: TGTGCCAGCAGCTCAACTGGGACAGAGATACTCTATGGCTACACCTTC. It codes for CASSSTGTEILYGYTF.

In its sample, this clone was seen a few times. The gene calls are TRBV2 and TRBJ1-1; no clear D gene. The CDR3 totals 13 residues. The V gene lost 1 base and the J gene lost 4 bases, with 7 bases spanning the gap. The germline V gene encodes CDR1 SNHLY and CDR2 FYNNEI. The CDR3 spells CASSEESITEAFF. Here the CDR3 DNA reads TGTGCCAGCAGTGAAGAAAGTATCACTGAAGCTTTCTTT. Using reference TRBV2 and TRBJ1-1 for the parts outside the CDR3, the full variable domain is EPEVTQTPSHQVTQMGQEVILRCVPISNHLYFYWYRQILGQKVEFLVSFYNNEISEKSEIFDDQFSVERPDGSNFTLKIRSTKLEDSAMYFCASSEESITEAFFGQGTRLTVV.

The gene calls are TRBV4-1 and TRBJ2-3; 9 bases agree with TRBD1. The CDR3 consists of 17 residues. The germline CDR1 and CDR2 sequences are MGHRA and YSYEKL. V dropped 4 bases and J dropped 0; count of bases not matched to a gene: 8. CDR3: CASSLRQGGWSTDTQYF. The CDR3 DNA sequence: TGCGCCAGCAGCCTGCGACAGGGGGGATGGAGCACAGATACGCAGTATTTT.

J is TRBJ2-7 and V is TRBV6-1, with D unclear. The V gene lost 2 bases and the J gene lost 7 bases, with 9 bases spanning the gap. The CDR3 is 12 residues long. CDR1 is MNHNS, CDR2 SASEGT, per germline. The CDR3 is CASSERIGEQYF. The CDR3 DNA reads TGTGCCAGCAGTGAACGGATCGGGGAGCAGTACTTC.

The chain has TRBV29-1 and TRBJ1-2, with TRBD1 identical over 9 bases. The CDR3 runs to 11 residues. The junction had 5 bases not matched to a gene; V was cut back by 7 bases and J by 8 bases. Germline V gene lookup returns CDR1 SQVTM and CDR2 ANQGSEA. The CDR3 sequence is CSGTGGDGYTF. Here the CDR3 DNA reads TGCAGCGGTACAGGGGGCGACGGCTACACCTTC.

This clone was picked up a small number of times. The chain employs TRBV19 and TRBJ1-1; a possible D gene is TRBD1 (5 bases). The CDR3 contains 15 residues. Germline CDR1 is LNHDA and CDR2 is SQIVND (reference sequence). Trimming took 2 bases from V and 0 from J, leaving 10 bases between them. The CDR3 loop is CASSITGLMNTEAFF. In DNA form, the CDR3 reads TGTGCCAGTAGTATAACAGGACTAATGAACACTGAAGCTTTCTTT.

The chain recombines TRBV10-3 with TRBJ2-3; TRBD2 matches 8 bases. The germline gives CDR1 ENHRY, CDR2 SYGVKD. Trimming cost V 6 bases and J 2 bases; bases outside gene matches: 4. The CDR3 has 14 amino acids. The CDR3 region is CAIRIAGNTDTQYF. Written as DNA, the CDR3 is TGTGCCATCAGGATAGCGGGAAACACAGATACGCAGTATTTT.

The V and J genes are TRBV6-1 and TRBJ2-3; D is uncertain. The V gene's germline CDR1 is MNHNS and CDR2 SASEGT. Between the trimmed V and J ends, which lost 2 bases and 0 bases, there was a span of 6 bases. The CDR3 is 14 residues long. CDR3 sequence: CASSESTSTDTQYF. CDR3 nucleotide sequence: TGTGCCAGCAGTGAATCGACCAGCACAGATACGCAGTATTTT.

The chain's CDR3 is CAWRPGTANNEQFF. The CDR3 DNA follows: TGTGCCTGGAGACCCGGGACAGCCAACAATGAGCAGTTCTTC. J is TRBJ2-1 and V is TRBV30; 7 nucleotides agree with TRBD1. Trimming took 3 bases from V and 5 from J; bases not matched to a gene: 7. The germline gives CDR1 GTSNPN, CDR2 SVGIG (reference sequence). The CDR3 contains 14 residues.

This rearrangement joins TRBV19 to TRBJ2-5; D is tentatively TRBD1 or TRBD2 (6 bases each). Trimming stripped 4 bases from V and 2 bases from J, with 14 bases between. Germline-derived CDR1 and CDR2 are LNHDA and SQIVND (reference sequence). CDR3 length: 15 amino acids. CDR3 coding DNA: TGTGCCAGTAGTACGGGCGGGACATTTCAAGAGACCCAGTACTTC. This gives the protein CASSTGGTFQETQYF.

The rearrangement links TRBV5-1 to TRBJ2-3; perhaps D is TRBD1 or TRBD2 (5 bases each). Trimming took off 2 bases at V and 1 base at J, with 8 bases between the two ends. CDR3 length: 14 amino acids. Germline assignment: CDR1 SGHRS and CDR2 YFSETQ. CDR3 DNA sequence: TGCGCCAGCAGCTTTGTGGGGGGCACAGATACGCAGTATTTT. Protein product: CASSFVGGTDTQYF.

The chain links TRBV6-1 to TRBJ1-3, with 7 nucleotides matching TRBD1. Germline trimming cut 3 bases from V and 8 bases from J; bases unmatched to any gene: 7. From germline, CDR1 is MNHNS and CDR2 SASEGT. CDR3 length: 14 residues. DNA of the CDR3: TGTGCCAGCAGTGATCGTAGGGGGCAGGACACCATATATTTT. Translated: CASSDRRGQDTIYF.